Presented here are 9 T cell receptor beta chains from one specimen sequenced in a study of cytomegalovirus exposure and HLA in healthy donors. Primers included in the PCR were 60 Vbeta and 13 Jbeta primers. The data were produced by immunoSEQ multiplex PCR, yet TCRdb's version contains in-frame clones alone and is incomplete. In the table there are around 280,000 clones, 70% to 90% of which are singletons. The specimen sequenced was PBMCs. The receptors were sampled from a woman between 18 and 29 years old in good health and CMV-seronegative.

Regarding this clone: A read error may account for a junction end that differs from germline. This sample includes further DNA sequences coding for the same CDR3. The gene calls are TRBV5-6 and TRBJ1-6; tentatively, D is TRBD1 (6 bases). Germline V CDR1 and CDR2: SGHDT, YYEEEE. The CDR3 is 15 amino acids. The CDR3 loop reads CASSSGQLYNSPLHF. The CDR3 DNA reads as TGTGCCAGCAGTTCGGGACAACTCTATAATTCCCCCCTCCACTTT.

The chain links TRBV20-1 to TRBJ2-7; a weak D match, TRBD1 (6 bases). Per the germline V gene, CDR1 is DFQATT and CDR2 is SNEGSKA (reference sequence). The germline V and J ends were trimmed by 5 bases and 5 bases, with 10 bases remaining between them. This CDR3 comprises 11 residues. The CDR3 bases are TGCAGTGCTCGGAACAGGGACGAGCAGTACTTC. Protein: CSARNRDEQYF.

The V and J genes are TRBV10-2 and TRBJ1-4; tentative D call: TRBD1 (6 bases). Trimming cost V 6 bases and J 5 bases, with 10 bases left between them. The CDR3 runs 13 residues. Germline V gives CDR1 WSHSY, CDR2 SAAADI. CDR3 region: CASRDRKNEKLFF. The CDR3, as DNA: TGCGCCAGCAGGGACAGAAAGAATGAAAAACTGTTTTTT.

The chain couples TRBV7-3 to TRBJ2-2, with D perhaps matching TRBD2 (6 bases). Germline lookup yields CDR1 SGHTA and CDR2 FQGTGA. The CDR3 has 16 amino acids. Trimming removed 2 bases at V and 3 bases at J, with 13 bases between. The DNA of the CDR3 is TGTGCCAGCAGCTTACTCCCTAGCGCCGACACCGGGGAGCTGTTTTTT. Its translation: CASSLLPSADTGELFF.

The rearrangement uses TRBV18 and TRBJ2-7, with TRBD2 identical over 12 bases. CDR1 is KGHSH, CDR2 LQKENI, per germline. The ends lost 3 bases at V and 4 bases at J; junction bases unmatched: 7. This CDR3 has 16 residues. The DNA of the CDR3 is TGTGCCAGCTCACCCCAGACTAGCGGGGGTATGTACGAGCAGTACTTC. Its translation: CASSPQTSGGMYEQYF.

The chain uses TRBV6-5 and TRBJ2-7, with D tentatively TRBD2 (6 bases). Trimming pared 0 bases from V and 4 bases from J, leaving 10 bases between. CDR1 is MNHEY, CDR2 SVGAGI, per germline. The CDR3 contains 14 residues. CDR3: CASSYSRGNYEQYF. In DNA, the CDR3 is TGTGCCAGCAGTTACTCGCGGGGTAATTACGAGCAGTACTTC.

The chain recombines TRBV5-1 with TRBJ2-7; D is unresolved. CDR1 SGHRS and CDR2 YFSETQ come from the germline V gene. The CDR3 has 13 amino acids. Trimming took 2 bases from V and 0 from J, leaving 6 bases between them. CDR3 DNA sequence: TGCGCCAGCAGCTTAGGAGCCTCCTACGAGCAGTACTTC. Its translation is CASSLGASYEQYF.

This sequence joins TRBV2 and TRBJ1-5; tentative D call: TRBD1 (5 bases). Germline V lookup: CDR1 SNHLY, CDR2 FYNNEI. Trimming shortened V by 2 bases and J by 6 bases, and 17 bases separated the two germline ends. This CDR3 contains 16 residues. CDR3 sequence: CASSEQAGVGGQPQHF. The CDR3, as DNA: TGTGCCAGCAGTGAACAGGCGGGGGTTGGAGGTCAGCCCCAGCATTTT.

The V call is TRBV25-1, the J call TRBJ1-3; D is perhaps TRBD1 (6 bases). V dropped 4 bases and J dropped 0 bases, with 16 bases sitting between them. Germline V gene data show CDR1 as MGHDK and CDR2 as SYGVNS. This CDR3 comprises 17 residues. CDR3 amino acids: CASSGLGTTFSGNTIYF. In DNA, the CDR3 is TGTGCCAGCAGTGGCCTTGGGACAACCTTCTCTGGAAACACCATATATTTT.